The TCR beta chain described here comes from a study of blood T cell repertoires in COVID-19. For the study at large: Donors in the United States, Italy and Spain gave samples during acute or convalescent COVID-19.

The CDR3 runs 16 residues. Trimming shortened V by 2 bases and J by 7 bases, and 18 bases separated the two germline ends. Germline V lookup: CDR1 LNHNV, CDR2 YYDKDF (reference sequence). In the source study's methods: Reference gene primers were amplified, and this amplification served to estimate nucleated cell counts. Some clones are missing from TCRdb's copy, which holds only in-frame ones; the method was immunoSEQ multiplex PCR. That table is the source of V, J and clone size, and D and trimming were worked out from the DNA. Of about 300,000 clones in the sample, around 88% were seen once. V gene TRBV15 combines with J gene TRBJ2-1; the D gene is possibly TRBD2 (5 bases). The sequencing input was peripheral blood. The origin of this receptor is a woman younger than 45 who had recovered from COVID-19. CDR3 loop: CATSRSDSHRRNEQFF. DNA for the CDR3: TGTGCCACCAGCAGATCAGACTCCCACCGGAGGAATGAGCAGTTCTTC.